This TCR beta chain was profiled in a study of regulatory T cells in long-lasting Graves disease. General study results and limits: Sharing of public clonotypes was greater in persistent patients (about 2,700) than in new patients (around 1,000). Segments TRBV28, TRBJ1-2 and TRBJ2-5 showed preferential usage in persistent disease.

This clonotype showed up just a few times. Its antigen is still unknown. In building TCR beta libraries, iRepertoire HTBI primers were used together with Arm-PCR of CDR3 regions. Each CDR3 protein gets one entry after TCRdb re-called the multiplex PCR reads with MiXCR. The sample lists 350,000 to 450,000 distinct CDR3 sequences, approximately 15% occurring once. Described time point: newly diagnosed GD, antithyroid drugs for less than 3 months. PBMC RNA served as the TCR library source. The trim removed 5 bases at V and 7 bases at J, leaving 19 bases unmatched. The CDR3 consists of 18 residues. This sample was shared with a second study, whose subject was T cells in Graves' hyperthyroidism and ophthalmopathy. That publication notes: The HTBI primer set was used in a first-round RT-PCR of the TCR CDR3. Expanded thyroid clonotypes (above 0.001) were mostly also found in blood.

The J gene is TRBJ2-2, the V gene TRBV12-3 or TRBV12-4; TRBD2 agrees at 7 bases. The clonotype comes from a woman aged 35 to 49 with Graves disease. The source material was peripheral blood mononuclear cells (PBMCs), sampled at new diagnosis, from a patient treated with antithyroid drugs. CDR3 sequence reads: CASSPPGLAGPKVGELFF. CDR3 DNA sequence: TGTGCCAGCAGTCCACCCGGGTTAGCGGGCCCTAAAGTCGGGGAGCTGTTTTTT.